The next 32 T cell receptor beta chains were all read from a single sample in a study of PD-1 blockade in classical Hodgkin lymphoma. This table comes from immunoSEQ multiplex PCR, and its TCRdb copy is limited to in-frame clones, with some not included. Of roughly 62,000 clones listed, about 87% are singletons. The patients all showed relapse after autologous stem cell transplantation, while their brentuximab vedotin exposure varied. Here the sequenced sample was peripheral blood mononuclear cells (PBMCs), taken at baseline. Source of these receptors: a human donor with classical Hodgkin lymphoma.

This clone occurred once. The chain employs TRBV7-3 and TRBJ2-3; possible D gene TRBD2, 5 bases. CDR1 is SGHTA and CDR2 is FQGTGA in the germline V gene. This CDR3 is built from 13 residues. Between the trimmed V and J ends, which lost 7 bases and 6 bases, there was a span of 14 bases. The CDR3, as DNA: TGTGCCAGCACCGCCTCGCCGGGGGATACGCAGTATTTT. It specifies CASTASPGDTQYF. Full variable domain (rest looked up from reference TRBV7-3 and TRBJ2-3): GAGVSQTPSNKVTEKGKYVELRCDPISGHTALYWYRQSLGQGPEFLIYFQGTGAADDSGLPNDRFFAVRPEGSVSTLKIQRTERGDSAVYLCASTASPGDTQYFGPGTRLTVL.

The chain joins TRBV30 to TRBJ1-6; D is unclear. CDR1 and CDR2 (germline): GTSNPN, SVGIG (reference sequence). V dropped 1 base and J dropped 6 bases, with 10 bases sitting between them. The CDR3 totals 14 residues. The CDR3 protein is CAWSGVGPNSPLHF. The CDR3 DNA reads TGTGCCTGGAGTGGGGTAGGGCCTAATTCACCCCTCCACTTT.

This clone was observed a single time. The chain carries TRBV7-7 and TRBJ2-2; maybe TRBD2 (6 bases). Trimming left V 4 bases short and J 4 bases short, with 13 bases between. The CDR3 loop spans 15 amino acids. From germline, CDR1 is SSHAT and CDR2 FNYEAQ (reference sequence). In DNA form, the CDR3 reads TGTGCCAGCAGCTCGGGCTGGGGGGTCACCGGGGAGCTGTTTTTT. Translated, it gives CASSSGWGVTGELFF.

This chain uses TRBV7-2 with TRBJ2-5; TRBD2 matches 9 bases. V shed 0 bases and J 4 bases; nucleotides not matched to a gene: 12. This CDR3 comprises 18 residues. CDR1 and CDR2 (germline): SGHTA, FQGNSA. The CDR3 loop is CASSLALGGGALGETQYF. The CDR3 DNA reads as TGTGCCAGCAGCTTAGCGCTAGGCGGGGGGGCCTTGGGAGAGACCCAGTACTTC.

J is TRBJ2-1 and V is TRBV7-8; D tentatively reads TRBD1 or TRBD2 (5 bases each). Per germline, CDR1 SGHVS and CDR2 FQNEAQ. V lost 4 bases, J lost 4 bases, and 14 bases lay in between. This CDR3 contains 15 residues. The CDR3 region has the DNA TGTGCCAGCAGCTCTTTGGGACGGAAATACAATGAGCAGTTCTTC. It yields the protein CASSSLGRKYNEQFF.

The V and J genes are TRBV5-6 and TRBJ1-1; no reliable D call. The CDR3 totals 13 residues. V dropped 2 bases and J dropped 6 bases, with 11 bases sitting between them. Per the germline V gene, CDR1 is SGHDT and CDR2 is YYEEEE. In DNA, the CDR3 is TGTGCCAGCAGCTTTCCCCTGGACGCTGAAGCTTTCTTT. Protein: CASSFPLDAEAFF.

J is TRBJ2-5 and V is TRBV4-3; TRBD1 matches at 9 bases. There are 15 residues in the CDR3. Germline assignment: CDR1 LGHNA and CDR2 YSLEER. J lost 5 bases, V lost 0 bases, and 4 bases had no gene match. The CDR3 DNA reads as TGCGCCAGCAGCCAAGAAAAGACAGGGGGGGAGACCCAGTACTTC. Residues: CASSQEKTGGETQYF.

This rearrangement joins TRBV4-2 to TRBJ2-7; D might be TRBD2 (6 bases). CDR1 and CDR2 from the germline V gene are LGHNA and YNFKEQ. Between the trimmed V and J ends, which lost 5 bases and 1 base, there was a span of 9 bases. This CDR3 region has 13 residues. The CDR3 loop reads CASSLRGSYEQYF. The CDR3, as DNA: TGTGCCAGCAGCTTACGGGGGTCCTACGAGCAGTACTTC.

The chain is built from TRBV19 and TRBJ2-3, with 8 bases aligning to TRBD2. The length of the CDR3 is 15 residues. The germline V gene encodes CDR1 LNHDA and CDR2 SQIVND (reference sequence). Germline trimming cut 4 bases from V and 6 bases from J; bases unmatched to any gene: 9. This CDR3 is CASSTLTVAGDTQYF. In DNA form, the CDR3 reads TGTGCCAGTAGTACCCTAACCGTAGCGGGGGATACGCAGTATTTT.

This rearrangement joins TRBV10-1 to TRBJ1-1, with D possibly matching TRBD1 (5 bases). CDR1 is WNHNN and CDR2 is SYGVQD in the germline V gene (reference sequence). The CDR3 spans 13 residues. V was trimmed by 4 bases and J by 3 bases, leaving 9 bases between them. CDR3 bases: TGCGCCAGCAGTGTCCCGGGGGACACTGAAGCTTTCTTT. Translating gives CASSVPGDTEAFF.

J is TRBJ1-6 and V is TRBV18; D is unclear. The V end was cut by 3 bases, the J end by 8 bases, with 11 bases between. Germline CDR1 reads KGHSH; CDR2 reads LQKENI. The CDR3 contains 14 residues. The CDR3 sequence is CASSPRRYDSPLHF. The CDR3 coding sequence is TGTGCCAGCTCACCCCGCAGGTATGATTCACCCCTCCACTTT.

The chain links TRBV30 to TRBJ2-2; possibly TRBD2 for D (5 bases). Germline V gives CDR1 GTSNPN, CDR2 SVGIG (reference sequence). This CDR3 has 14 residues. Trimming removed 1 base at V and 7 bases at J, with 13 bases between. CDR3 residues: CAWSGHRDIGELFF. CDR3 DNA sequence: TGTGCCTGGAGTGGCCACCGGGATATCGGGGAGCTGTTTTTT.

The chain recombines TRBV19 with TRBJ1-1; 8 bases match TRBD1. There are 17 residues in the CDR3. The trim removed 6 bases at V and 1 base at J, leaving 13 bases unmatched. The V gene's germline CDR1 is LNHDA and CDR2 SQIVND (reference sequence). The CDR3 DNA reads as TGTGCCAGTAGACGAGACAGGGGTCCGCTGAGGAACACTGAAGCTTTCTTT. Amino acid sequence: CASRRDRGPLRNTEAFF.

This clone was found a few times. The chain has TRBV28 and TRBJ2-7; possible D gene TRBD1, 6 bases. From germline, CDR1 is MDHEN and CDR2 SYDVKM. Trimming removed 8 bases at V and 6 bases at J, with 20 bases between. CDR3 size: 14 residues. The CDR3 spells CASRDTYRIGEQYF. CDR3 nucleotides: TGTGCCAGCCGGGACACCTATAGGATCGGCGAGCAGTACTTC.

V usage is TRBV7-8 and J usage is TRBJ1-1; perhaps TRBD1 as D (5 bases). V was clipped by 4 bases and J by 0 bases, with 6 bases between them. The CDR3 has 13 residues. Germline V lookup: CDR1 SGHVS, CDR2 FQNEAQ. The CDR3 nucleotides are TGTGCCAGCAGCTCGACAGTGAACACTGAAGCTTTCTTT. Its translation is CASSSTVNTEAFF.

The CDR3 spells CASIEQGACCQPQHF. CDR3 coding DNA: TGTGCCAGCATAGAACAGGGGGCCTGTTGTCAGCCCCAGCATTTT. The rearrangement uses TRBV28 and TRBJ1-5; 9 nucleotides line up with TRBD1. V lost 7 bases, J lost 6 bases, and 10 bases stayed unmatched. Germline loops: CDR1 MDHEN, CDR2 SYDVKM. The length of the CDR3 is 15 residues. The full variable domain, with the rest looked up from reference TRBV28 and TRBJ1-5, is DVKVTQSSRYLVKRTGEKVFLECVQDMDHENMFWYRQDPGLGLRLIYFSYDVKMKEKGDIPEGYSVSREKKERFSLILESASTNQTSMYLCASIEQGACCQPQHFGDGTRLSIL.

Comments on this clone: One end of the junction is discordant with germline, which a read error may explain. The CDR3 loop is CASSLVGSSTEAFF. CDR3 nucleotides: TGTGCCAGCAGCTTGGTAGGGAGCAGCACTGAAGCTTTCTTT. The rearrangement links TRBV5-3 to TRBJ1-1; D is undetermined. TRBV5-3 is reported as an ORF; its role is uncertain. The CDR3 sequence is 14 residues long.

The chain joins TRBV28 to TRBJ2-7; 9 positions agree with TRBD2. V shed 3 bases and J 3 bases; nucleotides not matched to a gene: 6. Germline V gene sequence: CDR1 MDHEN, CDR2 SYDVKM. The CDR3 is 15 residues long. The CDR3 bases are TGTGCCAGCAGTTTCCCTAGCGGGGTTGGCTACGAGCAGTACTTC. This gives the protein CASSFPSGVGYEQYF.

The CDR3 protein is CASSDPPGTVVVTDTQYF. The CDR3 coding sequence is TGTGCCAGTAGCGATCCCCCCGGGACGGTGGTTGTCACAGATACGCAGTATTTT. The chain joins TRBV19 to TRBJ2-3; D is tentatively TRBD1 or TRBD2 (5 bases each). The V end was cut by 6 bases, the J end by 2 bases, with 24 bases between. The CDR3 length is 18 residues. Germline lookup yields CDR1 LNHDA and CDR2 SQIVND (reference sequence).

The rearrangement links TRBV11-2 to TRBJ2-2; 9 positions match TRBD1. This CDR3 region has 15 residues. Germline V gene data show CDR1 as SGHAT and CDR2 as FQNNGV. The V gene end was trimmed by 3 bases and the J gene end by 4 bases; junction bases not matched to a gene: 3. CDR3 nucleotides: TGTGCCAGCAGCTTCGACAGGGGGAGCACCGGGGAGCTGTTTTTT. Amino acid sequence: CASSFDRGSTGELFF.

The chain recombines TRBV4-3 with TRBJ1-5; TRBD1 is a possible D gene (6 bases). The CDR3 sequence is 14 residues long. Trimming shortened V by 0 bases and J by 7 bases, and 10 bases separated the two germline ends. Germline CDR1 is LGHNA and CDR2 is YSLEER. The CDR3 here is CASSQDKGGQPQHF. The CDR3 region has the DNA TGCGCCAGCAGCCAAGATAAGGGGGGCCAGCCCCAGCATTTT.

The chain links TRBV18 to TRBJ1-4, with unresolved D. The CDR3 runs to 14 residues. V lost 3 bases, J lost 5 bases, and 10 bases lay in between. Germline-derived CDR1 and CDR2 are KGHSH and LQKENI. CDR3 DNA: TGTGCCAGCTCACCGGTACAAGGGAATGAAAAACTGTTTTTT. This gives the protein CASSPVQGNEKLFF.

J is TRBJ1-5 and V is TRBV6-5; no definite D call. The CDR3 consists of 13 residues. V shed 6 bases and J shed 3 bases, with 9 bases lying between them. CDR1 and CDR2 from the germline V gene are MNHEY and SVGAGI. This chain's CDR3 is CASRRSINQPQHF. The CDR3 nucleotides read TGTGCCAGCAGACGGTCCATCAATCAGCCCCAGCATTTT.

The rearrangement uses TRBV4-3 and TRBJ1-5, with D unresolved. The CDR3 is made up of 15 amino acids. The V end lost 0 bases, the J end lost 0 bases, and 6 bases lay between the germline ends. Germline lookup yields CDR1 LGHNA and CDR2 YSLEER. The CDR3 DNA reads TGCGCCAGCAGCCAAGACAGTCGTAGCAATCAGCCCCAGCATTTT. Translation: CASSQDSRSNQPQHF.

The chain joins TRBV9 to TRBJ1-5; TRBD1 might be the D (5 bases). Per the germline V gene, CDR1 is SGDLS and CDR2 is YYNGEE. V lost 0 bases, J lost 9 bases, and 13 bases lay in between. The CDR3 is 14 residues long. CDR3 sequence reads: CASSVGDRSLPQHF. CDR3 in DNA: TGTGCCAGCAGCGTAGGGGACCGTTCATTGCCCCAGCATTTT.

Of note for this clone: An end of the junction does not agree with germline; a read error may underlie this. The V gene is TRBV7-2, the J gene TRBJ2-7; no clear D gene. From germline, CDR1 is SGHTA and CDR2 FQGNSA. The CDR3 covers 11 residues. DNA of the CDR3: TGTGCCAGCAGACAATACCGTCACCTCAACTTC. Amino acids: CASRQYRHLNF.

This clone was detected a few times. The CDR3, as DNA: TGTGCCAGTAGTATAATGGGGGATGGCTACACCTTC. It encodes CASSIMGDGYTF. The chain joins TRBV19 to TRBJ1-2, with TRBD1 as a possible D gene (5 bases). CDR1 is LNHDA and CDR2 is SQIVND in the germline V gene (reference sequence). With 2 bases removed from V and 6 bases from J, the gap between germline ends came to 7 bases. CDR3 size: 12 residues.

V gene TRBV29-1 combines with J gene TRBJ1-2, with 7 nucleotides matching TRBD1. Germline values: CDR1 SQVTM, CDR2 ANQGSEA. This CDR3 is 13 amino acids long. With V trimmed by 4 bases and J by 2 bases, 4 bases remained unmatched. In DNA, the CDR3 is TGCAGCGTTGCCAGGGACAGCAACTATGGCTACACCTTC. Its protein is CSVARDSNYGYTF.

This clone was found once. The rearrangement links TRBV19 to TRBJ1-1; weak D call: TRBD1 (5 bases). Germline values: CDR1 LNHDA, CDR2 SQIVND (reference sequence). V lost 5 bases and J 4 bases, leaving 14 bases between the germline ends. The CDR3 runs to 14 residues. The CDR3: CASSFWGDGTEAFF. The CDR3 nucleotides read TGTGCCAGTAGTTTCTGGGGGGACGGCACTGAAGCTTTCTTT.

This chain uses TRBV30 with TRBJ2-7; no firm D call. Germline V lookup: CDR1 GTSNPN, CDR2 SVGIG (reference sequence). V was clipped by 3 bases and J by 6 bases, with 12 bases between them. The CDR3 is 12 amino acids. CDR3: CAWSPQGIEQYF. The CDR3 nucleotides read TGTGCCTGGAGCCCCCAAGGGATCGAGCAGTACTTC.

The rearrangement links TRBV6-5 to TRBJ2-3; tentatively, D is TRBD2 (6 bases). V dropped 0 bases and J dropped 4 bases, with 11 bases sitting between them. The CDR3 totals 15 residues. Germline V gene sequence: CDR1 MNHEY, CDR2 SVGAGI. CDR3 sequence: CASSYSIGGADTQYF. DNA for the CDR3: TGTGCCAGCAGTTACTCGATTGGCGGGGCAGATACGCAGTATTTT.

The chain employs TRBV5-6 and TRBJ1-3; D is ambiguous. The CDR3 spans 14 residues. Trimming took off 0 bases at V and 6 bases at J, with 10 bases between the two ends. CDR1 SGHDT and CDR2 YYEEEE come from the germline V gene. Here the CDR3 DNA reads TGTGCCAGCAGCTTGGGAGGGATGGAAAACACCATATATTTT. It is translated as CASSLGGMENTIYF.